Included here is one T cell receptor (beta chain) sequence, with context. The data originate from a study of shared clonotypes between healthy human individuals. Naive CD8 cells, CD45RO-negative and positively selected for CCR7, excluded terminally differentiated effector memory CD45RA+ cells. V was trimmed by 1 base and J by 2 bases, leaving 8 bases between them. In germline, CDR1 is MNHNS, CDR2 SASEGT. The CDR3 consists of 14 residues. The method was immunoSEQ multiplex PCR; TCRdb's version includes in-frame clones alone and lacks a portion of them. The sample holds some 2,000,000 clones; about 94% are singletons and the top ten take 0.9% to 1.4%.

The receptor's source is a man younger than 35 in good health. The V and J genes are TRBV6-1 and TRBJ1-2; maybe TRBD1 (5 bases). The specimen sequenced was naive CD8+ T cells sorted from blood. The CDR3, as DNA: TGTGCCAGCAGTGAAGGGACACCCAACTATGGCTACACCTTC. Translation: CASSEGTPNYGYTF.